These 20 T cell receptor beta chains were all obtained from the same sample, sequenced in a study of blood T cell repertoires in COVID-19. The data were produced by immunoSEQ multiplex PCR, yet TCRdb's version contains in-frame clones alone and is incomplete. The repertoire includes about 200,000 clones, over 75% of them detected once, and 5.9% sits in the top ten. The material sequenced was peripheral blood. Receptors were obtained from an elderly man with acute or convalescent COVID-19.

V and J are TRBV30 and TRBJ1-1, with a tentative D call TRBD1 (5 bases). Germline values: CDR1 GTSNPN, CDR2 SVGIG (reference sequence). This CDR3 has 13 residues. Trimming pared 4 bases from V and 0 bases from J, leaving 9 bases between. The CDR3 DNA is TGTGCCTGGAATTACAGGTTGAACACTGAAGCTTTCTTT. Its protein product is CAWNYRLNTEAFF.

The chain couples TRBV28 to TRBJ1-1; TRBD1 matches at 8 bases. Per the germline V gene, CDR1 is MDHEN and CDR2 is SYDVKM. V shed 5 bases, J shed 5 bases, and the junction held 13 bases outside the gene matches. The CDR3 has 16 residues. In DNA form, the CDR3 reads TGTGCCAGCAGTCCCAACCGACAGGGGCCGGGGACTGAAGCTTTCTTT. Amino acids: CASSPNRQGPGTEAFF.

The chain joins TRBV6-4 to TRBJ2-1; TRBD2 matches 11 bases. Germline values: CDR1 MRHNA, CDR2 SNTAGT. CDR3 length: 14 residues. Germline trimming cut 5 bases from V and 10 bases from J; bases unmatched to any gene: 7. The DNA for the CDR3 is TGTGCCAGCAGTCTTAGCGGGAGGGCCCGGGAGCAGTTCTTC. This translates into CASSLSGRAREQFF.

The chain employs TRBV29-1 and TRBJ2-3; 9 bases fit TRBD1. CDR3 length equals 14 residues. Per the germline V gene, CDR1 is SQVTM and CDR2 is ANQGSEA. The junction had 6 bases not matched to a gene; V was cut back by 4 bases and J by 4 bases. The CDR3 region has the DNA TGCAGCGTTGGGTCGGACAGGGGCCCAGATACGCAGTATTTT. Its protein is CSVGSDRGPDTQYF.

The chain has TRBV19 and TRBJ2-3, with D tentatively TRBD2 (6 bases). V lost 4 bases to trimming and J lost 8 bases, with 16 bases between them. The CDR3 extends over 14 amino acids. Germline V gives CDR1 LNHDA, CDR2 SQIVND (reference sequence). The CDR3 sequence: CASSTTGVIPTQYF. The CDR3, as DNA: TGTGCCAGTAGTACGACGGGAGTGATTCCTACGCAGTATTTT.

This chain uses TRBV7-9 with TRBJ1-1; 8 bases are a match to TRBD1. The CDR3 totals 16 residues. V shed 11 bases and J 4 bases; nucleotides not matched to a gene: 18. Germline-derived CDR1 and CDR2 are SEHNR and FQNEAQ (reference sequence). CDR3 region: CALGGWTGLFGTEAFF. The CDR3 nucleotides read TGTGCCCTTGGGGGTTGGACAGGGCTTTTTGGCACTGAAGCTTTCTTT.

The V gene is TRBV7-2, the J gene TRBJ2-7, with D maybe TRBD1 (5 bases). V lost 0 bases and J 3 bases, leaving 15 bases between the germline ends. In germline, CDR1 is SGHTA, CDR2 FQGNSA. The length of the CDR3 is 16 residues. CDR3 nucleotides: TGTGCCAGCAGCTTAGCGAGTCAAGGGGCCGTCTACGAGCAGTACTTC. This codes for CASSLASQGAVYEQYF.

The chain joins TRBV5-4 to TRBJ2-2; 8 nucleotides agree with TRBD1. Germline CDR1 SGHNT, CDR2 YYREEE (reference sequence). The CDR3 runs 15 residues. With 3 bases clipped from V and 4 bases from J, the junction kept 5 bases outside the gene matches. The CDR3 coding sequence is TGTGCCAGCAGCTGGGGACAGGCGGGCACCGGGGAGCTGTTTTTT. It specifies CASSWGQAGTGELFF.

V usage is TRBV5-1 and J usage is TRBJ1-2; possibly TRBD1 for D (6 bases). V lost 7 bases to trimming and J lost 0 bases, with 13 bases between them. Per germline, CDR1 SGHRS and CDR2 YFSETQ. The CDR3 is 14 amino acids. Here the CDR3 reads CASSRQASNYGYTF. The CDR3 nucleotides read TGCGCCAGCTCCAGACAGGCGTCTAACTATGGCTACACCTTC.

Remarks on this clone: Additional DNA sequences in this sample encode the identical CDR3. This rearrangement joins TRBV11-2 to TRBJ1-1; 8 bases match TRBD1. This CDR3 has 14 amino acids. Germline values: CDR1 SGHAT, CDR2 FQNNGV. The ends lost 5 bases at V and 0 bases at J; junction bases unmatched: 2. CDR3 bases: TGTGCCAGCAGCCTGGACAGGGTGAACACTGAAGCTTTCTTT. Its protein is CASSLDRVNTEAFF.

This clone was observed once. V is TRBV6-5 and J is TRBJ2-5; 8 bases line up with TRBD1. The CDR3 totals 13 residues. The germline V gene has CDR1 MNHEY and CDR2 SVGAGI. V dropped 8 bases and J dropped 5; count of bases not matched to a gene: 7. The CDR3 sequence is CASRRTGPETQYF. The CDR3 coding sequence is TGTGCCAGCCGCAGGACAGGGCCGGAGACCCAGTACTTC.

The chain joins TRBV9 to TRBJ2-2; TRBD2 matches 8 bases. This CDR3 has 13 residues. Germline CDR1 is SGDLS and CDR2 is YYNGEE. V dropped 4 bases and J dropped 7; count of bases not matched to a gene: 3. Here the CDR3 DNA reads TGTGCCAGCAGCCTACGGGAGGGCGGGGAGCTGTTTTTT. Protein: CASSLREGGELFF.

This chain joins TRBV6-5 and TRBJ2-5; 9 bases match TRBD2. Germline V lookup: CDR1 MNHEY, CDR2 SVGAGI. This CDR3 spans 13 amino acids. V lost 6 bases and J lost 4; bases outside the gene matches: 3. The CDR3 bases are TGTGCCAGCAGACCAGCGGGAGGAGAGACCCAGTACTTC. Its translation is CASRPAGGETQYF.

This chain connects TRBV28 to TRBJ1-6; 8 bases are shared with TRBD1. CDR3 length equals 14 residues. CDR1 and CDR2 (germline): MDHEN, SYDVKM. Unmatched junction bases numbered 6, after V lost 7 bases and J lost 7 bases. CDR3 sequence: CASNPGGENSPLHF. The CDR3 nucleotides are TGTGCCAGCAACCCAGGGGGCGAGAATTCACCCCTCCACTTT.

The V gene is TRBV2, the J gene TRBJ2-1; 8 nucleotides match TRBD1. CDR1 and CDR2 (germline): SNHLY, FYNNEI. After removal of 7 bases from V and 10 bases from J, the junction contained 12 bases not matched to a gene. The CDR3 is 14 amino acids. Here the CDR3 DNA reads TGTGCCAGCAACAGGGGGGTCGCGGGCGGAGAGCAGTTCTTC. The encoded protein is CASNRGVAGGEQFF.

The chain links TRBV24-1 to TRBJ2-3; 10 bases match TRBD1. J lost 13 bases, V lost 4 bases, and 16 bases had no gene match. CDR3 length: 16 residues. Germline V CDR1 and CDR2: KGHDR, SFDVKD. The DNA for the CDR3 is TGTGCCACCAGTGACCGCCGGGACAGGGGCCAAACACGGGAGTATTTT. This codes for CATSDRRDRGQTREYF.

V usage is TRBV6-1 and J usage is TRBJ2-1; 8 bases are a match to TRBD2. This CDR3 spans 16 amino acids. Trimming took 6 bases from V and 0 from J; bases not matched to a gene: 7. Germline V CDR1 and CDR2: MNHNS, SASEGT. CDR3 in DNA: TGTGCCAGCAGAGAAATCAGCGGGAGCTCCTACAATGAGCAGTTCTTC. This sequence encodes CASREISGSSYNEQFF.

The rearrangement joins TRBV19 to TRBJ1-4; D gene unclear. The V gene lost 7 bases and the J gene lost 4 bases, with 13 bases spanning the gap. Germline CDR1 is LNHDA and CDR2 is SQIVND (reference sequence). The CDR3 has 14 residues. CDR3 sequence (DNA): TGTGCCAGTAATAATGCGCAGCGTAATGAAAAACTGTTTTTT. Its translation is CASNNAQRNEKLFF.

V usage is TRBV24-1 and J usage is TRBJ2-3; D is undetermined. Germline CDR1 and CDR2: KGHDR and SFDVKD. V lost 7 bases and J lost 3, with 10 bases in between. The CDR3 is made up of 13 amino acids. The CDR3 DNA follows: TGTGCCACCAGCCTGGGCACAACAGATACGCAGTATTTT. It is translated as CATSLGTTDTQYF.

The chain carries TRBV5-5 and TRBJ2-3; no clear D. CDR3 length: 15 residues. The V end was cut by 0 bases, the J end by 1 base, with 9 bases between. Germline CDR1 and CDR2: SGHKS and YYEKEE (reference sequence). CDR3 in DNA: TGTGCCAGCAGCTTGGGGGCAGTGGGCACAGATACGCAGTATTTT. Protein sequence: CASSLGAVGTDTQYF.